This T cell receptor beta chain was captured in a study of blood T cell repertoires in COVID-19. The data were produced by immunoSEQ multiplex PCR, yet TCRdb's version contains in-frame clones alone and is incomplete. The profile covers about 160,000 clones, with about 88% appearing a single time and roughly 0.58% taken by the ten largest. The CDR3 is made up of 14 amino acids. The germline gives CDR1 SGHRS, CDR2 YFSETQ. V trimming: 4 bases; J trimming: 5 bases; junction bases outside the gene matches: 8. The specimen was peripheral blood. This receptor was taken from a man between 60 and 75 years old with COVID-19, enrolled during active disease. V gene TRBV5-1 combines with J gene TRBJ2-5, with 7 nucleotides matching TRBD2. The chain's CDR3 is CASSPGLGGETQYF. The DNA for the CDR3 is TGCGCCAGCAGCCCTGGACTAGGAGGGGAGACCCAGTACTTC.